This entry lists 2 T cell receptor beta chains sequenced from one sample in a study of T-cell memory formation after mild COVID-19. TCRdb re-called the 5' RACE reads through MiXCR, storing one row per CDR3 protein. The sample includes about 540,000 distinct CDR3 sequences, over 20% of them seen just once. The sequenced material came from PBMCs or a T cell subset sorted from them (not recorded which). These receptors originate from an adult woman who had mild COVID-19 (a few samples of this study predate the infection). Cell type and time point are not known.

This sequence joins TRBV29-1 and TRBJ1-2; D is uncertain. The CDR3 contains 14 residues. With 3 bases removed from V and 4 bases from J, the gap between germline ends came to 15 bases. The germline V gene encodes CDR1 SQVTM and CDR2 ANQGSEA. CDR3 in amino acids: CSVEEGWRLYGYTF. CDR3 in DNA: TGCAGCGTTGAGGAGGGTTGGCGGCTCTATGGCTACACCTTC.

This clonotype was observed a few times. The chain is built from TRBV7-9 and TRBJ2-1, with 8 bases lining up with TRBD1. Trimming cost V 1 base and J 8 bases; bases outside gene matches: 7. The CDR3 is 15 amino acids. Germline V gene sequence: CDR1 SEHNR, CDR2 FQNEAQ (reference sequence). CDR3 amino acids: CASSLGQGAVHEQFF. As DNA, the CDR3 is TGTGCCAGCAGCTTAGGGCAGGGGGCAGTACATGAGCAGTTCTTC.